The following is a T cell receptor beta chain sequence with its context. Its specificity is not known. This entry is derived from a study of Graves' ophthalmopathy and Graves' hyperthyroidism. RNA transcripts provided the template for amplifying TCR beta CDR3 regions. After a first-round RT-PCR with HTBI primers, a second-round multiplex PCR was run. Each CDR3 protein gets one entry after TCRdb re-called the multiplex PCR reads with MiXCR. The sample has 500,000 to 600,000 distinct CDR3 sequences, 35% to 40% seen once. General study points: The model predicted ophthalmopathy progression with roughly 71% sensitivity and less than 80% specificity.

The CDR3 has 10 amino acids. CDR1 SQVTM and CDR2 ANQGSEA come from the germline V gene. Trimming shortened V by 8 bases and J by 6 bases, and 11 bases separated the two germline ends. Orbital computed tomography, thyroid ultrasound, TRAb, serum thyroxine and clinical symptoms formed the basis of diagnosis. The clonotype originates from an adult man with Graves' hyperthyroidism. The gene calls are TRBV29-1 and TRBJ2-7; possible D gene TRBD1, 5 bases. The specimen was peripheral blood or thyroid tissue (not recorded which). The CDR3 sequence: CSIGQFEQYF. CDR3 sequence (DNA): TGCAGCATAGGACAATTCGAGCAGTACTTC.